The rows below give T cell receptor beta chains drawn from one sample of a study of tumor-infiltrating lymphocytes in primary liver carcinoma. TCRdb recomputed calls from the multiplex PCR reads with MiXCR, one row per CDR3 protein. This sample has 300,000 to 400,000 distinct CDR3 sequences, with 65% found just once. The source material was peripheral blood. These receptor sequences come from a man aged 35-49 years with primary liver carcinoma and hepatitis B virus infection. Each CDR3 is given with its conserved first and last residue. D genes are given only for firm matches. Some rows mark clone size as missing; the rest say once, few, many or name a class of expanded clone.

DNA: TGTGCCAGCAGCCAAGAGTGGGGTGGCGGAAACACCATATATTTT; CDR3: CASSQEWGGGNTIYF; size: many; length: 15; J: TRBJ1-3; V: TRBV4-2; D: -
DNA: TGTGCCAGCAGCCAAGATCAAAGCGGGAGGAACTACGAGCAGTACTTC; CDR3: CASSQDQSGRNYEQYF; size: -; length: 16; J: TRBJ2-7; V: TRBV4-2; D: TRBD2
DNA: TGTGCCAGCAGTGAAAACGTCCGTGGGTTGGATAGCAATCAGCCCCAGCATTTT; CDR3: CASSENVRGLDSNQPQHF; size: -; length: 18; J: TRBJ1-5; V: TRBV6-1; D: -
DNA: TGTGCCAGCAGCTGTCTAGCGGGGCTTTCCTACGAGCAGTATTTC; CDR3: CASSCLAGLSYEQYF; size: -; length: 15; J: TRBJ2-7; V: TRBV11-2; D: TRBD2
DNA: TGTGCCAGCAGCCCCGGGACCGAGGGCAGCGGTGAGCAGTTCTTC; CDR3: CASSPGTEGSGEQFF; size: many; length: 15; J: TRBJ2-1; V: TRBV11-3; D: -
DNA: TGTGCCAGCAGCTTTGGTGCGGGAGTGAGCATAGATACGCAGTATTTT; CDR3: CASSFGAGVSIDTQYF; size: -; length: 16; J: TRBJ2-3; V: TRBV7-9; D: TRBD2
DNA: TGCGCCAGCAGTGACCAACCGGGAAAAAAGGGCACCGGGGAGCTGTTTTTT; CDR3: CASSDQPGKKGTGELFF; size: few; length: 17; J: TRBJ2-2; V: TRBV10-1; D: -
DNA: TGTGCCTGGAGTTTGGACAGCACCTACGAGCAGTACTTC; CDR3: CAWSLDSTYEQYF; size: few; length: 13; J: TRBJ2-7; V: TRBV30; D: -
DNA: TGTGCCAGCAGTCCCGCGGGCCTGATCTATGACTACACCTTC; CDR3: CASSPAGLIYDYTF; size: -; length: 14; J: TRBJ1-2; V: TRBV28; D: -
DNA: TGTGCCAGTAGCTTAGTCCGTCCACACGTTCTGACGGGAGTAACAGATACGCAGTATTTT; CDR3: CASSLVRPHVLTGVTDTQYF; size: -; length: 20; J: TRBJ2-3; V: TRBV11-2; D: -
DNA: TGCACCAGCAGTGTTATAGGGGGCGGCAATCAGCCCCAGCATTTT; CDR3: CTSSVIGGGNQPQHF; size: -; length: 15; J: TRBJ1-5; V: TRBV10-2; D: TRBD1
DNA: TGTGTCAGCAGGCCACAGGTCTACGAGCAGTACTTC; CDR3: CVSRPQVYEQYF; size: -; length: 12; J: TRBJ2-7; V: TRBV12-3/TRBV12-4; D: -
DNA: TGCGCCAGCAGCCAAGATAAAAGCGGGGGCTTTTGGGAGCAGTTCTTC; CDR3: CASSQDKSGGFWEQFF; size: -; length: 16; J: TRBJ2-1; V: TRBV4-1; D: TRBD2
DNA: TGCGCCAGCAGCCAAGCTTGGACTGGCCGGGACACAGATGCGCAGTATTTT; CDR3: CASSQAWTGRDTDAQYF; size: -; length: 17; J: TRBJ2-3; V: TRBV4-1; D: -
DNA: TGTGCCAGCAGCCCGGACTTAGTTGGAAACACCATATATTTT; CDR3: CASSPDLVGNTIYF; size: -; length: 14; J: TRBJ1-3; V: TRBV6-1; D: -